This T cell receptor beta chain was recovered during a study of cytomegalovirus exposure and HLA in healthy donors. Study as a whole: As an earlier analysis found, 180 million or so T cells yielded about 120 million unique TCR beta sequences.

Primers: 60 Vbeta forward and 13 Jbeta reverse. As handled by the study authors: A later analysis counted 65 million to 80 million unique TCR beta chains, some 12 million shared. The data were produced by immunoSEQ multiplex PCR, yet TCRdb's version contains in-frame clones alone and is incomplete. The V and J calls and the clone size are those of that table, but D and trimming were determined from the DNA. The data contain 85,000 to 100,000 clones, approximately 81% of them singletons. The CDR3 sequence is 14 residues long. V lost 0 bases, J lost 4 bases, and 9 bases lay in between. Germline V gene sequence: CDR1 MNHEY, CDR2 SVGAGI. Regarding the study as a whole: Per published accounts, TCR beta sequences correctly predicted the HLA-A and HLA-B alleles of most subjects.

This clone was seen more than once but under ten times. Its antigen is as yet unknown. The rearrangement links TRBV6-5 to TRBJ1-1; TRBD1 might be the D (5 bases). Material: PBMCs. This TCR was recovered from a girl aged 2-15 years in good health and CMV-seropositive. DNA for the CDR3: TGTGCCAGCAGTTACTCGGGGGAGGGCACTGAAGCTTTCTTT. Encoded protein: CASSYSGEGTEAFF.